These T cell receptor beta chains were read from a single sample in a study of breast tumors, draining lymph nodes, adjacent tissues. A single record per CDR3 protein comes from TCRdb applying MiXCR to the multiplex PCR reads. The data hold 200,000 or so distinct CDR3 sequences, with over 25% observed a single time. The sample comprised axillary lymph node tissue. These receptor sequences come from a female donor with breast cancer. Some clones in this sample may be carry-over from other donors' samples. CDR3s include the opening cysteine and the closing phenylalanine or tryptophan. The D gene is left open where the match is weak. Size is omitted from some rows. Given values are once, few, many or a class for expanded clones.

D gene	clone size	J gene	V gene	CDR3 DNA	CDR3 protein
.	.	TRBJ2-3	TRBV9	TGTGCCAGCACTAGCGGGACAGGTAATGAGCAGTATTTT	CASTSGTGNEQYF
TRBD1	.	TRBJ2-6	TRBV20-1	TGCAGTGCTCGTATCAGGGGGTCTGGGGCCAACGTCCTGACTTTC	CSARIRGSGANVLTF
.	many	TRBJ2-1	TRBV5-1	TGCGCCAGCAGCTTGGCCGACAGCCCGAACAATGAGCAGTTCTTC	CASSLADSPNNEQFF
.	few	TRBJ2-4	TRBV6-5	TGTGCCAGCAGTCCCAGGAGACAAGACAAAAACATTCAGTACTTC	CASSPRRQDKNIQYF
TRBD2	few	TRBJ2-3	TRBV15	TGTGCCACCAGCAGTGTAACCATAGCGGGGGACAACCAAGAGACCCAGTATTTT	CATSSVTIAGDNQETQYF
TRBD2	many	TRBJ2-7	TRBV20-1	TGCAGTGCTAGAGTTGCGGGGGGAGCCTACGAGCAGTACTTC	CSARVAGGAYEQYF
TRBD1	.	TRBJ2-5	TRBV2	TGTGCCAGTGAGCCCACGACACGCCGGGACAGGGGCAAAGAGACCCAGTACTTC	CASEPTTRRDRGKETQYF
TRBD1	many	TRBJ2-4	TRBV7-3	TGTGCCACCGGGACAGGAGAAAACATTCAGTACTTC	CATGTGENIQYF
TRBD2	many	TRBJ2-7	TRBV6-1	TGTGCCAGCAGTGTCTCTAGCGGGTATCACGAGCAGTACTTC	CASSVSSGYHEQYF
TRBD2	many	TRBJ2-3	TRBV7-8	TGTGCCAGCAGCTTAAGGACTAGCGGAAACACAGATACGCAGTATTTT	CASSLRTSGNTDTQYF
.	few	TRBJ2-7	TRBV28	TGTGCCAGCAGCCCAGGGGGGGGCGGCAGGTACGAGCAGTACTTC	CASSPGGGGRYEQYF
.	.	TRBJ1-1	TRBV7-2	TGTGCCAGCAGCTTCCCGGGGGACACTGAAGCTTTCTTT	CASSFPGDTEAFF
.	.	TRBJ1-3	TRBV7-2	TGTGCCAGCAGCTTTACTGGGCAGGGCAAAAACACCATATATTTT	CASSFTGQGKNTIYF
TRBD2	many	TRBJ2-3	TRBV20-1	TGCAGTGCTAGATCACTAGCGGGCACAGATACGCAGTATTTT	CSARSLAGTDTQYF
.	many	TRBJ1-1	TRBV7-2	TGTGCCAGCAGCTTAGGCCGGAGAGCTGAAGCTTTCTTT	CASSLGRRAEAFF
.	.	TRBJ2-5	TRBV10-3	TGTGCCATCAGTGGGTCGGGGAGGCAAGAGACCCAGTACTTC	CAISGSGRQETQYF
TRBD2	.	TRBJ2-5	TRBV4-1	TGCGCCAGCAGCCAAGATCCTAGCGGGAGACACGAGACCCAGTACTTC	CASSQDPSGRHETQYF
.	many	TRBJ2-3	TRBV7-3	TGTGCCAGCAGCCCAGGGGGGGGGACAGATACGCAGTATTTT	CASSPGGGTDTQYF
.	many	TRBJ2-3	TRBV4-1	TGCGCCAGCAGCCAAGATGGGGACTTAACAGATACGCAGTATTTT	CASSQDGDLTDTQYF
TRBD2	.	TRBJ2-5	TRBV20-1	TGCAGTGCTAGTGTGACTAGCGGTGGGGAGACCCAGTACTTC	CSASVTSGGETQYF
TRBD2	.	TRBJ2-3	TRBV27	TGTGCCAGCAGTAACTCGGGGGGGGGCGAGGCAGATACGCAGTATTTT	CASSNSGGGEADTQYF
.	many	TRBJ2-2	TRBV11-2	TGTGCCAGCAGCATCTCGAACACCGGGGAGCTGTTTTTT	CASSISNTGELFF
.	few	TRBJ1-2	TRBV24-1	TGTGCCACCAGTGATAAGGGGAGAGGAACCTACGGCTACACCTTC	CATSDKGRGTYGYTF
.	.	TRBJ1-6	TRBV20-1	TGCAGTGCTAGAGTGGGCAGCGCACCCCTCCACTTT	CSARVGSAPLHF
TRBD2	few	TRBJ2-1	TRBV11-2	TGTGCCAGCAGCTTAGATAGCGGGAGTTTTTCCTACAATGAGCAGTTCTTC	CASSLDSGSFSYNEQFF
.	few	TRBJ2-2	TRBV6-5	TGTGCCAGCAGCCAAGGCGGGGAGCTGTTTTTT	CASSQGGELFF
TRBD2	.	TRBJ2-5	TRBV29-1	TGCAGCGTTGTTTACTACTTAGGGGAGGGTTTTCAAGAGACCCAGTACTTC	CSVVYYLGEGFQETQYF
TRBD2	many	TRBJ2-5	TRBV5-8	TGTGCCAGCAGCCTAGCGGGAGAGGTCCAAGAGACCCAGTACTTC	CASSLAGEVQETQYF